One sample yielded the 26 T cell receptor beta chains listed below, sequenced in a study of cytomegalovirus exposure and HLA in healthy donors. Using immunoSEQ multiplex PCR, the repertoire was profiled, and TCRdb retains in-frame clones only, with some absent. The data hold about 150,000 clones, with roughly 92% observed a single time. Input material: PBMCs. The receptors stem from a man aged 18 to 29 in good health and CMV-seronegative.

The chain has TRBV5-1 and TRBJ1-4; unclear D gene. V lost 4 bases, J lost 4 bases, and 17 bases lay in between. Germline V gene lookup returns CDR1 SGHRS and CDR2 YFSETQ. The CDR3 sequence is 16 residues long. DNA of the CDR3: TGCGCCAGCAGCCCCGGTTTGGGCAGGAATAATGAAAAACTGTTTTTT. This sequence encodes CASSPGLGRNNEKLFF.

The chain is built from TRBV20-1 and TRBJ2-7; D gene unclear. V shed 0 bases and J shed 6 bases, with 6 bases lying between them. The CDR3 loop spans 11 amino acids. Germline CDR1 reads DFQATT; CDR2 reads SNEGSKA (reference sequence). DNA for the CDR3: TGCAGTGCTAGAGATTACATCGAGCAGTACTTC. Translated, it gives CSARDYIEQYF.

The chain is built from TRBV5-1 and TRBJ1-1; D perhaps matches TRBD1 (5 bases). The CDR3 is made up of 13 amino acids. Per the germline V gene, CDR1 is SGHRS and CDR2 is YFSETQ. V shed 4 bases and J shed 3 bases, with 10 bases lying between them. The CDR3 DNA is TGCGCCAGCAGCCACACAGGCTACACTGAAGCTTTCTTT. Its protein is CASSHTGYTEAFF.

This clone was recorded once. V usage is TRBV5-1 and J usage is TRBJ1-4, with D unclear. V lost 0 bases to trimming and J lost 8 bases, with 14 bases between them. The CDR3 has 15 residues. Germline CDR1 is SGHRS and CDR2 is YFSETQ. CDR3 in DNA: TGCGCCAGCAGCTTGGAACGGAGGGTCTGGGAAAAACTGTTTTTT. This translates into CASSLERRVWEKLFF.

The CDR3 DNA follows: TGTGCCAGCAGCGTAGAGGACAGGGGGTACACCGGGGAGCTGTTTTTT. This translates into CASSVEDRGYTGELFF. The rearrangement uses TRBV9 and TRBJ2-2, with TRBD1 matching 10 bases. Per the germline V gene, CDR1 is SGDLS and CDR2 is YYNGEE. This CDR3 region has 16 residues. J lost 3 bases, V lost 0 bases, and 2 bases had no gene match. Full variable domain (missing parts from reference TRBV9 and TRBJ2-2): DSGVTQTPKHLITATGQRVTLRCSPRSGDLSVYWYQQSLDQGLQFLIQYYNGEERAKGNILERFSAQQFPDLHSELNLSSLELGDSALYFCASSVEDRGYTGELFFGEGSRLTVL.

This sequence joins TRBV6-5 and TRBJ1-2; TRBD1 is a possible D gene (5 bases). The CDR3 is 15 amino acids. Between the trimmed V and J ends, which lost 2 bases and 4 bases, there was a span of 14 bases. Germline loops: CDR1 MNHEY, CDR2 SVGAGI. CDR3 region: CASSYSRSGGYGYTF. CDR3 sequence (DNA): TGTGCCAGCAGTTACAGCCGGTCCGGGGGCTATGGCTACACCTTC.

The rearrangement uses TRBV7-2 and TRBJ1-5; D is ambiguous. The CDR3 consists of 13 residues. V was clipped by 2 bases and J by 5 bases, with 7 bases between them. CDR1 is SGHTA, CDR2 FQGNSA, per germline. The CDR3 reads CASSLSRDQPQHF. The CDR3 DNA reads TGTGCCAGCAGCTTATCCCGAGATCAGCCCCAGCATTTT. The full variable domain, rest sourced from reference TRBV7-2 and TRBJ1-5, is GAGVSQSPSNKVTEKGKDVELRCDPISGHTALYWYRQSLGQGLEFLIYFQGNSAPDKSGLPSDRFSAERTGGSVSTLTIQRTQQEDSAVYLCASSLSRDQPQHFGDGTRLSIL.

The rearrangement links TRBV7-9 to TRBJ1-2, with 7 bases aligning to TRBD1. This CDR3 comprises 15 residues. Germline V lookup: CDR1 SEHNR, CDR2 FQNEAQ (reference sequence). Trimming at V came to 4 bases and at J to 3 bases, leaving 8 bases not matched to a gene. CDR3 residues: CASSSTGTVYYGYTF. CDR3 DNA: TGTGCCAGCAGCTCCACCGGGACAGTCTACTATGGCTACACCTTC.

Remarks on this clone: At the DNA level, this CDR3 is encoded by other sequences in the same sample as well. The chain links TRBV18 to TRBJ1-5; D is possibly TRBD1 (6 bases). Trimming pared 1 base from V and 3 bases from J, leaving 7 bases between. This CDR3 has 14 amino acids. Germline V gene lookup returns CDR1 KGHSH and CDR2 LQKENI. Here the CDR3 DNA reads TGTGCCAGCTCACCACAGGGGGACAATCAGCCCCAGCATTTT. Translation: CASSPQGDNQPQHF.

The V and J genes are TRBV19 and TRBJ1-1, with D perhaps matching TRBD1 (5 bases). Deletions cut 7 bases from V and 0 bases from J, with 15 bases between. The CDR3 covers 15 residues. Germline CDR1 is LNHDA and CDR2 is SQIVND (reference sequence). The chain's CDR3 is CASIRGRGMNTEAFF. CDR3 bases: TGTGCCAGTATTCGGGGACGGGGGATGAACACTGAAGCTTTCTTT.

The chain is built from TRBV18 and TRBJ2-2; possibly TRBD2 for D (5 bases). Germline V gene lookup returns CDR1 KGHSH and CDR2 LQKENI. Trimming cost V 3 bases and J 9 bases, with 17 bases left between them. This CDR3 contains 15 residues. The CDR3 DNA follows: TGTGCCAGCTCACCCTATACAGAGGGAAGGAGGGAGCTGTTTTTT. Translated, it gives CASSPYTEGRRELFF.

The CDR3 region has the DNA TGTGCCAGCTCCCGGGGTCCAGATACGCAGTATTTT. It codes for CASSRGPDTQYF. The rearrangement joins TRBV6-5 to TRBJ2-3; D is perhaps TRBD2 (5 bases). The V gene's germline CDR1 is MNHEY and CDR2 SVGAGI. Trimming removed 8 bases from V and 4 bases from J, with 10 bases in between. The CDR3 contains 12 residues.

The V gene is TRBV4-2, the J gene TRBJ2-7; D not certain. V shed 0 bases and J shed 2 bases, with 11 bases lying between them. CDR3 length: 15 amino acids. CDR1 and CDR2 (germline): LGHNA, YNFKEQ. CDR3 in DNA: TGTGCCAGCAGCCAAGACACAGTAAAACCCTACGAGCAGTACTTC. It translates to CASSQDTVKPYEQYF.

Turning to this clone: Other DNA sequences in this specimen translate into the identical CDR3. CDR3: CASSPGQSSYEQYF. The CDR3, as DNA: TGTGCCAGCTCCCCGGGACAGTCCTCCTACGAGCAGTACTTC. The rearrangement joins TRBV18 to TRBJ2-7; 7 bases match TRBD1. Trimming took 6 bases from V and 0 from J; bases not matched to a gene: 5. CDR1 is KGHSH, CDR2 LQKENI, per germline. The CDR3 runs 14 residues.

V usage is TRBV6-1 and J usage is TRBJ1-4; 7 positions agree with TRBD1. CDR1 MNHNS and CDR2 SASEGT come from the germline V gene. The CDR3 totals 15 residues. The trim removed 4 bases at V and 6 bases at J, leaving 8 bases unmatched. CDR3 in amino acids: CASSGRDSMDEKLFF. In nucleotides, the CDR3 is TGTGCCAGCAGTGGCAGGGACAGTATGGATGAAAAACTGTTTTTT.

The chain uses TRBV27 and TRBJ2-3; a weak D match, TRBD2 (6 bases). Germline CDR1 MNHEY, CDR2 SMNVEV (reference sequence). This CDR3 region has 14 residues. V shed 2 bases and J shed 2 bases, with 8 bases lying between them. For the CDR3, the DNA is TGTGCCAGCAGTTTAGCGGGGCACACAGATACGCAGTATTTT. It specifies CASSLAGHTDTQYF.

The chain has TRBV4-3 and TRBJ2-2; TRBD2 aligns across 7 bases. The CDR3 has 13 residues. Germline V gene lookup returns CDR1 LGHNA and CDR2 YSLEER. Trimming took 3 bases from V and 5 from J; bases not matched to a gene: 0. CDR3 sequence: CASSQGGTGELFF. The CDR3 DNA is TGCGCCAGCAGCCAGGGGGGGACCGGGGAGCTGTTTTTT.

This clone was detected a few times. V is TRBV27 and J is TRBJ1-2, with D possibly TRBD1 on 6 matching bases. Per the germline V gene, CDR1 is MNHEY and CDR2 is SMNVEV (reference sequence). This CDR3 contains 14 residues. The germline V and J ends were trimmed by 4 bases and 4 bases, with 13 bases remaining between them. The CDR3 reads CASSSRRDTYGYTF. The CDR3 DNA reads TGTGCCAGCAGTTCCCGCCGGGACACCTATGGCTACACCTTC.

The chain is built from TRBV5-1 and TRBJ2-5; D is possibly TRBD1 (5 bases). The CDR3 runs to 14 residues. Deletions cut 4 bases from V and 5 bases from J, with 15 bases between. Germline CDR1 SGHRS, CDR2 YFSETQ. The CDR3 DNA sequence: TGCGCCAGCAGCCTGGACATGGTCGGGGAGACCCAGTACTTC. As protein: CASSLDMVGETQYF.

The chain links TRBV6-1 to TRBJ1-5, with D perhaps matching TRBD1 (5 bases). Between the trimmed V and J ends, which lost 2 bases and 9 bases, there was a span of 5 bases. CDR3 size: 11 residues. Germline CDR1 MNHNS, CDR2 SASEGT. The CDR3 reads CASSEQGPQHF. The CDR3 DNA reads TGTGCCAGCAGTGAACAGGGGCCCCAGCATTTT.

This rearrangement joins TRBV27 to TRBJ2-7, with D maybe TRBD1 (6 bases). This CDR3 spans 13 amino acids. V lost 5 bases, J lost 0 bases, and 8 bases lay in between. Germline CDR1 reads MNHEY; CDR2 reads SMNVEV (reference sequence). The CDR3 reads CASSRRGSYEQYF. CDR3 sequence (DNA): TGTGCCAGCAGTCGCAGGGGCTCCTACGAGCAGTACTTC.

This chain joins TRBV19 and TRBJ2-7; TRBD1 aligns across 7 bases. The CDR3 covers 15 residues. Germline V CDR1 and CDR2: LNHDA, SQIVND (reference sequence). Germline trimming cut 6 bases from V and 3 bases from J; bases unmatched to any gene: 11. This CDR3 is CASSTQGNRNYEQYF. DNA for the CDR3: TGTGCCAGTAGCACACAGGGGAACAGAAACTACGAGCAGTACTTC.

This rearrangement joins TRBV29-1 to TRBJ2-7; D call uncertain. Trimming left V 5 bases short and J 0 bases short, with 11 bases between. The CDR3 covers 13 residues. CDR1 is SQVTM and CDR2 is ANQGSEA in the germline V gene. The DNA for the CDR3 is TGCAGCGTTATTACTCTCAACTCCTACGAGCAGTACTTC. Translated: CSVITLNSYEQYF.

The chain has TRBV27 and TRBJ2-5, with D tentatively TRBD2 (6 bases). V was cut by 1 base and J by 3 bases, with 12 bases left in between. This CDR3 comprises 15 residues. Per the germline V gene, CDR1 is MNHEY and CDR2 is SMNVEV (reference sequence). CDR3 amino acids: CASSLYGSEEETQYF. CDR3 sequence (DNA): TGTGCCAGCAGTTTATACGGGAGCGAGGAAGAGACCCAGTACTTC.

The rearrangement uses TRBV21-1 and TRBJ2-2; the table gives TRBD2 as D, unverified against the DNA. TRBV21-1 is annotated as a pseudogene. This CDR3 spans 12 amino acids. CDR3 nucleotide sequence: TGTGTCATAGCGGGTTGGACCGGGGAGCTGTTTTTT. Translation gives CVIAGWTGELFF.

V is TRBV9 and J is TRBJ1-2; 7 bases align to TRBD1. From germline, CDR1 is SGDLS and CDR2 YYNGEE. The CDR3 is made up of 18 amino acids. Unmatched junction bases numbered 17, after V lost 0 bases and J lost 6 bases. The CDR3 reads CASSVEGARSQRPHGYTF. CDR3 DNA sequence: TGTGCCAGCAGCGTAGAGGGGGCCAGGTCCCAACGGCCGCATGGCTACACCTTC.